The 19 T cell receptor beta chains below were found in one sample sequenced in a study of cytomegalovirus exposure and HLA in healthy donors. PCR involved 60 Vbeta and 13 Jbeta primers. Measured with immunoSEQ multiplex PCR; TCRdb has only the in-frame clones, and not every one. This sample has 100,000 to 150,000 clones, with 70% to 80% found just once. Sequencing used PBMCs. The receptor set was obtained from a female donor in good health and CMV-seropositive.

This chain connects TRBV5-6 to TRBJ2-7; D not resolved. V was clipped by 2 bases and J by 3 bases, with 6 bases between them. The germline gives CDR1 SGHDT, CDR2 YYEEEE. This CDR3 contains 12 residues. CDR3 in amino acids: CASSLGVYEQYF. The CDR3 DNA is TGTGCCAGCAGCTTAGGAGTCTACGAGCAGTACTTC.

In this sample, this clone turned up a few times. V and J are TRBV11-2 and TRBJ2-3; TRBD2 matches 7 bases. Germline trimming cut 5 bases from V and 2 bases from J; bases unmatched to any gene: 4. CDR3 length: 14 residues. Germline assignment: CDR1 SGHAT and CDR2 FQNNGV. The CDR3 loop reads CASSPSGITDTQYF. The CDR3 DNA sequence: TGTGCCAGCAGCCCTAGCGGAATCACAGATACGCAGTATTTT.

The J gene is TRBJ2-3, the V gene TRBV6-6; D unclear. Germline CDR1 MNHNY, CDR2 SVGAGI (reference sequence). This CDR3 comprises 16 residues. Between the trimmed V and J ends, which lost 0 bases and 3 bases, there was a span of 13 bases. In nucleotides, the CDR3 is TGTGCCAGCAGTTACTCGAATCCCGGGTTGACAGATACGCAGTATTTT. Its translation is CASSYSNPGLTDTQYF.

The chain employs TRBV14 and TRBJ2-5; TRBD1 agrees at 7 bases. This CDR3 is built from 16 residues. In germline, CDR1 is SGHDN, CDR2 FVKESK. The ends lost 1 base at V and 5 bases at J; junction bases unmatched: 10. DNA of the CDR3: TGTGCCAGCAGCCAAGTATTGAGGGGGCGTATGGAGACCCAGTACTTC. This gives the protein CASSQVLRGRMETQYF.

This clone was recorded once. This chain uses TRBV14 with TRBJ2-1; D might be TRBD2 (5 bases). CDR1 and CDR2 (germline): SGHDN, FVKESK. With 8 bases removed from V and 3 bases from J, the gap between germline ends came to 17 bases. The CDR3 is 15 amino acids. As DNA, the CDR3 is TGTGCCAGCTCCCCTCGGGGAAAAAACTACAATGAGCAGTTCTTC. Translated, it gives CASSPRGKNYNEQFF.

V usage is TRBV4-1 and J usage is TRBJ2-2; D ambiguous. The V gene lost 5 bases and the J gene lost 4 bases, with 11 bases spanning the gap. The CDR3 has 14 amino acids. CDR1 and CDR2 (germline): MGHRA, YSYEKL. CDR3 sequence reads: CASSDRGGTGELFF. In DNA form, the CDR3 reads TGCGCCAGCAGCGATCGCGGTGGCACCGGGGAGCTGTTTTTT.

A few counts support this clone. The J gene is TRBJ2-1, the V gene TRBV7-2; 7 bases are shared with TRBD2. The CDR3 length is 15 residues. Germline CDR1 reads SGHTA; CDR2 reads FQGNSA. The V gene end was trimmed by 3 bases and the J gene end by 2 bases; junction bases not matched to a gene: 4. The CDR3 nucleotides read TGTGCCAGCAGCTTGGCGGGAGTCGCCTACAATGAGCAGTTCTTC. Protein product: CASSLAGVAYNEQFF. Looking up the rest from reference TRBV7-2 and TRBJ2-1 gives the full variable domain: GAGVSQSPSNKVTEKGKDVELRCDPISGHTALYWYRQSLGQGLEFLIYFQGNSAPDKSGLPSDRFSAERTGGSVSTLTIQRTQQEDSAVYLCASSLAGVAYNEQFFGPGTRLTVL.

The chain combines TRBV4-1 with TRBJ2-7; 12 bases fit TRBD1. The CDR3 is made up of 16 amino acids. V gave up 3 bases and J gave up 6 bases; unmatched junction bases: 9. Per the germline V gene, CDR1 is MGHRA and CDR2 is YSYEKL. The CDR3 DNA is TGCGCCAGCAGCCACTCAAGGGGACAGGGGGCGGGCGAGCAGTACTTC. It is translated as CASSHSRGQGAGEQYF.

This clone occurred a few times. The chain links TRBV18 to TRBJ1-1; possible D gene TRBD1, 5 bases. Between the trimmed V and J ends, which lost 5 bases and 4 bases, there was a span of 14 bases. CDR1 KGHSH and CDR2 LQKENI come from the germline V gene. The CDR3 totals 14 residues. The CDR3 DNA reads TGTGCCAGCTCATTCCAGGAGGGGACCACTGAAGCTTTCTTT. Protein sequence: CASSFQEGTTEAFF.

The DNA for the CDR3 is TGTGCCACCAGCCCCGCTGAGATAACCCGGACAAATGAGCAGTTCTTC. As protein: CATSPAEITRTNEQFF. V is TRBV15 and J is TRBJ2-1; weak D call: TRBD1 (5 bases). Germline V gene data show CDR1 as LNHNV and CDR2 as YYDKDF (reference sequence). CDR3 length: 16 residues. V shed 5 bases and J shed 7 bases, with 21 bases lying between them.

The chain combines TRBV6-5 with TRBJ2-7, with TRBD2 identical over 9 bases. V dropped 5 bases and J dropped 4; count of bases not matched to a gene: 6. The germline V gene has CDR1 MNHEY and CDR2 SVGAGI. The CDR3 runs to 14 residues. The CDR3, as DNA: TGTGCCAGCAGTCACCAGCGGGAGGCTTACGAGCAGTACTTC. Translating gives CASSHQREAYEQYF.

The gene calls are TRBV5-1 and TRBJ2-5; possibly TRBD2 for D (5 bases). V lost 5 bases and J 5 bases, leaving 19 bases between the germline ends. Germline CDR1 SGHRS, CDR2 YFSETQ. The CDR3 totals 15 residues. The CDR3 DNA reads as TGCGCCAGCAGACGGGAAGGGAACGGATGGGAGACCCAGTACTTC. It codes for CASRREGNGWETQYF.

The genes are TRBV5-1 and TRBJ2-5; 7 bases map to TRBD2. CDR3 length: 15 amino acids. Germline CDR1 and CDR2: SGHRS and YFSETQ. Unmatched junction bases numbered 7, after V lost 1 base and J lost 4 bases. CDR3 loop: CASSLNAGVAETQYF. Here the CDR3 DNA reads TGCGCCAGCAGCTTGAATGCGGGGGTTGCAGAGACCCAGTACTTC.

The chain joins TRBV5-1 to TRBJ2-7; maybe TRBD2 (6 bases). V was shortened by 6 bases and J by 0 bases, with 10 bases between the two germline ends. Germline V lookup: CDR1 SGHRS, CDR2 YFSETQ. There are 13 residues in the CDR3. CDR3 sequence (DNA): TGCGCCAGCATCGGGGGTAGCTCCTACGAGCAGTACTTC. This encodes CASIGGSSYEQYF.

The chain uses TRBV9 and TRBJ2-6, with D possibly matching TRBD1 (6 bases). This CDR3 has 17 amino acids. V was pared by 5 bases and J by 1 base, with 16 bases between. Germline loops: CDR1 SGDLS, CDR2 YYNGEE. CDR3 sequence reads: CASSEQGALSGANVLTF. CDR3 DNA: TGTGCCAGCAGTGAACAGGGTGCCCTTTCTGGGGCCAACGTCCTGACTTTC.

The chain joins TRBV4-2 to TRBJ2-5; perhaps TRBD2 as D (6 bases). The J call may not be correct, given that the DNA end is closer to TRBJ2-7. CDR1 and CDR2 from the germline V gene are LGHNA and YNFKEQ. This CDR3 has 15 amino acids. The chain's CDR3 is CASSQGSGLSYEQYF. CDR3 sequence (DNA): TGTGCCAGCAGCCAAGGAAGCGGGCTCTCCTACGAGCAGTACTTC.

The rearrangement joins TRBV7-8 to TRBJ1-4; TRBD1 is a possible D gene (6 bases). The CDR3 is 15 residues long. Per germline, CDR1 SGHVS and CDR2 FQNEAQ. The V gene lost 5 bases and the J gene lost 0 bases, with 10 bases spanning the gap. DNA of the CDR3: TGTGCCAGCAGCCCAAGGACAGCAACTAATGAAAAACTGTTTTTT. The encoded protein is CASSPRTATNEKLFF. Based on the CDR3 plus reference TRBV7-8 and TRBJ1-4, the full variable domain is GAGVSQSPRYKVAKRGQDVALRCDPISGHVSLFWYQQALGQGPEFLTYFQNEAQLDKSGLPSDRFFAERPEGSVSTLKIQRTQQEDSAVYLCASSPRTATNEKLFFGSGTQLSVL.

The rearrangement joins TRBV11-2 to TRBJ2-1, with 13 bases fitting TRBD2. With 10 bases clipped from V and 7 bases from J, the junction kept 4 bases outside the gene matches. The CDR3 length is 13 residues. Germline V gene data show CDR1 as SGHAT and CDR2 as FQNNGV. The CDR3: CATTSGGGNEQFF. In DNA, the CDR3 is TGTGCCACCACTAGCGGGGGGGGGAATGAGCAGTTCTTC. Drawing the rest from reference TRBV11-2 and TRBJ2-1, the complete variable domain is EAGVAQSPRYKIIEKRQSVAFWCNPISGHATLYWYQQILGQGPKLLIQFQNNGVVDDSQLPKDRFSAERLKGVDSTLKIQPAKLEDSAVYLCATTSGGGNEQFFGPGTRLTVL.

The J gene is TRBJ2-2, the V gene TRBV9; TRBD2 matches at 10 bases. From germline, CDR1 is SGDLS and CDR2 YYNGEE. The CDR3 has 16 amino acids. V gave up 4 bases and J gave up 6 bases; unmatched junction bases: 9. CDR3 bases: TGTGCCAGCAGCTCCAAAGCGGGGGGGCTTTCCGGGGAGCTGTTTTTT. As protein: CASSSKAGGLSGELFF.